This T cell receptor (beta chain) was sequenced for a study of blood T cell repertoires in COVID-19. The germline gives CDR1 MDHEN, CDR2 SYDVKM. V lost 5 bases, J lost 4 bases, and 9 bases lay in between. The CDR3 consists of 13 residues. TCRdb's copy holds only in-frame clones and misses some; the assay was immunoSEQ multiplex PCR. The sample includes 200,000 to 250,000 clones, over 75% seen only once; the top ten take roughly 13%. This clonotype originated in a human donor in a cohort sampled during active COVID-19. The J gene is TRBJ2-1, the V gene TRBV28; D gene uncertain. The source material was peripheral blood. CDR3 nucleotides: TGTGCCAGCAGTCTTCCGTTGTACAATGAGCAGTTCTTC. This sequence encodes CASSLPLYNEQFF.